This T cell receptor beta chain was captured by sequencing in a study of regulatory T cells in long-lasting Graves disease (dated by TCRdb to the early 2020s). For context, the study as a whole: In the newly diagnosed Graves' disease group, patients had been taking antithyroid drugs for less than 3 months. The study was registered as a clinical trial and conducted in China. Patients with persistent Graves' disease were compared with patients with newly diagnosed Graves' disease using TCR sequencing and RNA sequencing of peripheral blood. A total of around 33 samples were covered by TCR sequencing, comprising roughly 13 persistent and 20 or so newly diagnosed Graves' disease patients.

The CDR3 runs 14 amino acids, cysteine and phenylalanine included. CDR3 DNA only is kept here, 42 bases in frame from base 1. V is shortened by 5 bases, J by 1 base, and the region joining them spans 12 bases. From the germline V gene (reference sequence), CDR1 is DFQATT and CDR2 is SNEGSKA. The paper as a whole reports these results and caveats: Lower TCR Shannon entropy and fewer highly expanded clones were observed in persistent Graves' disease patients than in newly diagnosed patients, which suggested clonal expansion. The authors acknowledged the small sample size as a limitation that may reduce accuracy. Only peripheral blood was studied, because thyroid tissue, the primary lesion, was inaccessible. More public clonotypes were shared among persistent patients (2,741) than among newly diagnosed patients (966). Persistent disease showed preferential use of TRBV28, TRBJ1-2 and TRBJ2-5, whereas newly diagnosed disease favored TRBV20-1 and TRBJ2-1. Only the TCR beta chain was sequenced and analyzed.

Library prep was done by multiplex PCR. TCRdb lists the instrument as Illumina HiSeq 4000. To build TCR beta libraries, CDR3 regions were amplified by Arm-PCR using iRepertoire HTBI primers. Before sequencing, the PCR products went through gel purification. As for the authors' bioinformatics: Across samples, approximately 68 TRBV and 13 to 15 TRBJ segments were identified and used for gene usage analysis of CDR3 amino acid clonotypes. COPE and FqMerger were used to merge the filtered high-quality paired reads into contigs. BLAST was used to align contigs to IMGT TRBV, TRBD and TRBJ reference genes, and CDR3 was defined according to IMGT. Any clonotype with a frequency above 0.1% was counted as a highly expanded clone. Repertoire diversity was measured by Shannon entropy, and V-J evenness by the Gini coefficient. Public clonotypes were defined as clonotypes shared by more than one individual. TCRdb reworked the public reads: Q25 trimming with fastp, MiXCR clone assembly, productive beta chains retained. CDR3 protein duplicates are merged, each entry listing the most common genes and DNA. In this record, the V and J calls reflect TCRdb's handling and not the investigators' own analysis. For this sample the table gives 350,000 to 450,000 distinct CDR3 sequences, of which roughly 17% were detected only once. The ten top clones hold roughly 27% of the sample.

What the time point label conveys for this sample: newly diagnosed GD, antithyroid drugs for less than 3 months. RNA was extracted from PBMCs in TRIzol for both TCR sequencing and RNA sequencing. The diagnosis of Graves' disease followed American Thyroid Association guidelines. Patients for the study were recruited at an endocrinology department in Xi'an, China. Each patient gave roughly 8.4 milliliters of peripheral blood, collected in an EDTA anticoagulant tube. PBMCs were isolated by Ficoll Paque Plus density gradient separation without further T cell sorting. An Agilent 2100 Bioanalyzer and agarose gel were used to check RNA quality, while a NanoDrop 2000 measured RNA concentration. This clonotype was counted at least ten times. It lacks a known antigen. Base qualities are not at hand, and no much larger clone is one base apart. The same sample was also used in a study of T cells in Graves' hyperthyroidism and ophthalmopathy. Reported in the second study: Stable Graves' hyperthyroidism was defined as the absence of progression to ophthalmopathy over 18 months of follow-up. Hyperthyroidism patients were aged 18 to 65 years and newly diagnosed, with disease duration of less than 2 months. Exclusion was applied to patients with uncontrolled infections, other autoimmune diseases, pregnancy or lactation. Diagnoses were established on the basis of clinical symptoms, serum thyroxine and TRAb, thyroid ultrasound, and orbital computed tomography. For the first round of RT-PCR on the TCR CDR3, the HTBI primer set was used together with the Qiagen OneStep RT-PCR kit. Most expanded thyroid clonotypes (frequency above 0.001) were also found in blood, which suggests that blood repertoires may mirror thyroid immune responses. Ophthalmopathy was separated from stable hyperthyroidism by a 13 V-J signature model, with just over 85% sensitivity and around 81% specificity obtained in cross-validation and 80%/75% obtained in testing. In validation, progression to ophthalmopathy was predicted by the model with nearly 71% sensitivity and 72.22% specificity, a median of around 5.9 months before onset. TCR V-J signatures able to tell the groups apart were searched for in a discovery cohort of 100 or so patients, of whom more than 40 had Graves' ophthalmopathy and some 60 had stable Graves' hyperthyroidism. Prospective prediction of ophthalmopathy was tested in an independent validation cohort of fewer than 20 hyperthyroidism patients and approximately 17 patients who later progressed to ophthalmopathy. For training and testing, the 100 or so patients in the discovery cohort were randomly divided in a 7:3 ratio. Thyroid tissue and blood T-cell repertoires from several Graves' hyperthyroidism patients were also compared in the study. Once sampling was done, hyperthyroidism patients were given methimazole at a starting dose of 30 mg daily, whereas ophthalmopathy patients were given high-dose intravenous methylprednisolone. A second multiplex PCR round built the libraries, followed by size selection and purification. Sequencing of the libraries was done on an Illumina HiSeq2000 using paired-end 100 bp reads. SOAPnuke was used to process the raw data, with reads discarded if the reads contained adapters or uncalled bases, had a mean Phred below 15, or lacked an exact constant-primer or identifier match. High-quality paired reads were merged using COPE v1.2.5, and each unique nucleotide sequence was defined as a clonotype. MiTCR v1.1 was used to align clonotypes to the IMGT TRBV, TRBD and TRBJ reference segments. The analysis included only V-J combinations with a frequency above 0.0001, which together covered 99% to 99.2% of the repertoires. A TCS score was defined as the ratio of F50 (clonal expansion) to E x V (chaos), with BLOSUM62-based TCRdist applied between CDR3 peptides within each V-J. Welch's t-statistics and random forest reduced roughly 500 V-J features to 10 to 15, which were used in a naive Bayes classifier (R e1071). Sample size was not statistically predetermined, and investigators were not blinded to group allocation. The paper reports TCR Vbeta CDR3 sequencing of fewer than 150 peripheral blood samples: approximately 41 ophthalmopathy, about 75 hyperthyroidism and around 17 progressor patients.

Source: peripheral blood mononuclear cells (PBMCs), taken at new diagnosis, from a patient treated with antithyroid drugs. Recombination linked TRBV20-1 to TRBJ2-4; D gene: possibly TRBD1, on 6 matching bases. The sequence came from a man aged 35 to 55 with Graves disease. Donor details come from another sample of the same person, matched by shared clones. The DNA sequence is as follows: TGCAGTGCTCGAACAGGGATGGCCAAAAACATTCAGTACTTC. Protein translation: CSARTGMAKNIQYF.